The 21 T cell receptor beta chains below were found in one sample sequenced in a study of T cell responses to AZD1222 COVID-19 vaccine. Repertoires were generated with immunoSEQ multiplex PCR, while TCRdb's copy carries only in-frame clones and drops some. Of roughly 140,000 clones detected, about 90% appear once; the ten largest clones hold roughly 5%. Sequenced material: peripheral blood, taken on day 0 of AZD1222 vaccination. The receptors originated from an adult in good health.

The rearrangement joins TRBV3-1 (or the pseudogene TRBV3-2) to TRBJ2-7; D might be TRBD2 (5 bases). V lost 6 bases to trimming and J lost 7 bases, with 10 bases between them. The CDR3 is made up of 11 amino acids. Germline V CDR1 and CDR2: LGHDT, YNNKEL (reference sequence). CDR3 residues: CASRQSGEQYF. In nucleotides, the CDR3 is TGTGCCAGCAGACAATCGGGAGAGCAGTACTTC.

The chain combines TRBV27 with TRBJ2-7; D is ambiguous. This CDR3 region has 13 residues. The V gene lost 6 bases and the J gene lost 8 bases, with 17 bases spanning the gap. The V gene's germline CDR1 is MNHEY and CDR2 SMNVEV (reference sequence). Here the CDR3 DNA reads TGTGCCAGCAGAACAGCTCACATTAGAAAGCAGTACTTC. Translating it yields CASRTAHIRKQYF.

V and J are TRBV30 and TRBJ1-2; D is ambiguous. V lost 5 bases to trimming and J lost 11 bases, with 18 bases between them. The CDR3 length is 12 residues. Germline assignment: CDR1 GTSNPN and CDR2 SVGIG (reference sequence). The CDR3, as DNA: TGTGCCTGGGAGTCAGCACTTAAAAGATACACCTTC. Amino acid sequence: CAWESALKRYTF.

This rearrangement joins TRBV4-3 to TRBJ2-1; 7 bases match TRBD2. Germline CDR1 is LGHNA and CDR2 is YSLEER. V lost 0 bases, J lost 5 bases, and 10 bases stayed unmatched. The CDR3 is made up of 17 amino acids. CDR3 residues: CASSQELRLAEHNEQFF. The DNA of the CDR3 is TGCGCCAGCAGCCAAGAGTTGCGGCTAGCGGAACACAATGAGCAGTTCTTC.

This chain connects TRBV5-1 to TRBJ2-5, with TRBD1 matching over 9 bases. From germline, CDR1 is SGHRS and CDR2 YFSETQ. Losses at the gene ends were 4 bases for V and 5 bases for J; bases not matched to a gene: 9. There are 15 residues in the CDR3. The CDR3 coding sequence is TGCGCCAGCAGCCCCACAGGGGGCGGAAAGGAGACCCAGTACTTC. Translated: CASSPTGGGKETQYF.

The J gene is TRBJ1-2, the V gene TRBV12-3 or TRBV12-4; D remains ambiguous. The CDR3 totals 13 residues. V was shortened by 6 bases and J by 4 bases, with 12 bases between the two germline ends. CDR3 protein: CASSLPTSYGYTF. The CDR3 coding sequence is TGTGCCAGCAGCCTTCCAACGTCCTATGGCTACACCTTC.

The chain is built from TRBV7-6 and TRBJ1-2, with unresolved D. Germline CDR1 reads SGHVS; CDR2 reads FNYEAQ. This CDR3 spans 11 amino acids. The V and J ends lost 8 bases and 5 bases respectively, with 9 bases between them. This chain's CDR3 is CASGRTYGYTF. The CDR3 DNA sequence: TGTGCCAGCGGGAGAACTTATGGCTACACCTTC.

V and J are TRBV2 and TRBJ1-1, with 10 bases fitting TRBD1. CDR3 length: 15 residues. The germline CDR1 and CDR2 sequences are SNHLY and FYNNEI. V lost 9 bases and J lost 4; bases outside the gene matches: 11. CDR3 sequence: CASGTTGGDFTEAFF. CDR3 in DNA: TGTGCCAGTGGTACGACAGGGGGCGATTTCACTGAAGCTTTCTTT.

The CDR3 here is CASSFSLQGYTF. As DNA, the CDR3 is TGTGCCAGCAGCTTCTCGCTCCAAGGCTACACCTTC. V is TRBV7-9 and J is TRBJ1-2, with D unclear. Looked up from germline, CDR1 is SEHNR and CDR2 is FQNEAQ (reference sequence). V was cut by 3 bases and J by 8 bases, with 10 bases left in between. This CDR3 has 12 residues.

The chain uses TRBV6-2 or TRBV6-3 and TRBJ2-7; D is unresolved. The V gene lost 3 bases and the J gene lost 2 bases, with 5 bases spanning the gap. CDR1 is MNHEY and CDR2 is SVGEGT in the germline V gene. This CDR3 comprises 12 residues. CDR3: CASSYYPYEQYF. In DNA, the CDR3 is TGTGCCAGCAGTTATTATCCCTACGAGCAGTACTTC.

The V and J genes are TRBV19 and TRBJ2-7; unclear D gene. The CDR3 is made up of 14 amino acids. CDR1 and CDR2 (germline): LNHDA, SQIVND (reference sequence). The ends were cut back, 4 bases at V and 6 bases at J, with 16 bases in the middle. The CDR3 DNA follows: TGTGCCAGTAGTAGGACGGTGGCGGCGCGCGAGCAGTACTTC. It is translated as CASSRTVAAREQYF.

This chain links TRBV27 with TRBJ1-5; 8 bases are shared with TRBD1. The length of the CDR3 is 15 residues. Germline values: CDR1 MNHEY, CDR2 SMNVEV (reference sequence). V shed 6 bases and J 7 bases; nucleotides not matched to a gene: 11. For the CDR3, the DNA is TGTGCCAGCAGCGTAAATTACAGGGGGGACCAGCCCCAGCATTTT. Protein product: CASSVNYRGDQPQHF.

The J gene is TRBJ2-7, the V gene TRBV7-3; D might be TRBD1 (6 bases). Germline V gives CDR1 SGHTA, CDR2 FQGTGA. CDR3 length equals 12 residues. Between the trimmed V and J ends, which lost 6 bases and 4 bases, there was a span of 10 bases. Here the CDR3 DNA reads TGTGCCAGCAGATCCAGGGGTTACGAGCAGTACTTC. Residues: CASRSRGYEQYF.

The chain uses TRBV6-1 and TRBJ2-4, with D hard to call. The CDR3 runs to 12 residues. With 2 bases removed from V and 12 bases from J, the gap between germline ends came to 11 bases. In germline, CDR1 is MNHNS, CDR2 SASEGT. The CDR3 reads CASSEPRPTQYF. CDR3 coding DNA: TGTGCCAGCAGTGAACCCCGTCCAACTCAGTACTTC.

CDR3 nucleotides: TGTGCCAGTAGTATAGGGCACGGACCGTATGGCTACACCTTC. Translating gives CASSIGHGPYGYTF. The chain links TRBV19 to TRBJ1-2; D is undetermined. The germline V gene has CDR1 LNHDA and CDR2 SQIVND (reference sequence). This CDR3 region has 14 residues. Trimming took 1 base from V and 5 from J, leaving 11 bases between them.

The J gene is TRBJ2-7, the V gene TRBV9; 7 nucleotides line up with TRBD1. The CDR3 is made up of 15 amino acids. Trimming took 4 bases from V and 0 from J; bases not matched to a gene: 7. Germline loops: CDR1 SGDLS, CDR2 YYNGEE. The CDR3 region is CASSPTGTASYEQYF. Here the CDR3 DNA reads TGTGCCAGCAGCCCCACCGGGACAGCCTCCTACGAGCAGTACTTC.

This chain links TRBV6-2 or TRBV6-3 with TRBJ2-5, with TRBD2 matching 8 bases. With 4 bases clipped from V and 5 bases from J, the junction kept 6 bases outside the gene matches. In germline, CDR1 is MNHEY, CDR2 SVGEGT. This CDR3 is built from 14 residues. CDR3 protein: CASSLAGTWETQYF. CDR3 coding DNA: TGTGCCAGCAGTTTAGCGGGGACATGGGAGACCCAGTACTTC.

The chain links TRBV28 to TRBJ1-6; tentatively, D is TRBD1 (5 bases). The CDR3 runs 14 residues. Germline V gives CDR1 MDHEN, CDR2 SYDVKM. V gave up 2 bases and J gave up 7 bases, with 9 bases separating them. The CDR3 loop is CASSLIQENSPLHF. In DNA form, the CDR3 reads TGTGCCAGCAGTTTAATACAGGAGAATTCACCCCTCCACTTT.

V and J are TRBV7-3 and TRBJ2-1; no clear D gene. The germline V gene has CDR1 SGHTA and CDR2 FQGTGA. The CDR3 runs 12 residues. V was clipped by 3 bases and J by 9 bases, with 9 bases between them. Here the CDR3 reads CASSFWGGEQFF. The CDR3 bases are TGTGCCAGCAGCTTTTGGGGTGGTGAGCAGTTCTTC.

The chain couples TRBV9 to TRBJ2-1; maybe TRBD2 (6 bases). This CDR3 is built from 16 residues. CDR1 is SGDLS, CDR2 YYNGEE, per germline. V lost 2 bases and J lost 1, with 13 bases in between. CDR3 sequence (DNA): TGTGCCAGCAGCGTGATGGGGGGAGTATCCTACAATGAGCAGTTCTTC. Amino acids: CASSVMGGVSYNEQFF.

The count of this clone is one. This rearrangement joins TRBV13 to TRBJ2-7; no clear D. The V end was cut by 5 bases, the J end by 3 bases, with 11 bases between. CDR3 length: 13 amino acids. The germline gives CDR1 PRHDT, CDR2 FYEKMQ (reference sequence). This CDR3 is CASSQTLNYEQYF. The CDR3 DNA follows: TGTGCCAGCAGCCAAACTCTTAACTACGAGCAGTACTTC.